This TCR beta chain derives from a study of OX40 agonist ivuxolimab in advanced cancers. Study information: Eligibility rules accepted prior anti-PD-1, anti-PD-L1 or anti-CTLA-4 therapy, and roughly 40% had some. Three individuals attained partial responses, comprising one hepatocellular carcinoma case and two cutaneous melanoma cases.

The assay was immunoSEQ multiplex PCR, and TCRdb's table has in-frame clones only and misses some. The repertoire consists of about 64,000 clones, with 80% to 90% occurring once and the leading ten covering 9.8%. The germline V gene has CDR1 GTSNPN and CDR2 SVGIG (reference sequence). The V and J ends lost 0 bases and 8 bases respectively, with 10 bases between them. This CDR3 comprises 13 residues. The sequence came from an adult with an advanced solid tumor such as melanoma, head and neck, liver or kidney cancer. This specimen was CD4+ or CD8+ T cells sorted from blood, taken in a trial of the OX40 agonist ivuxolimab. The chain joins TRBV30 to TRBJ1-4, with D possibly matching TRBD1 (6 bases). Here the CDR3 reads CAWSVRGAEKLFF. As DNA, the CDR3 is TGTGCCTGGAGTGTACGGGGGGCCGAAAAACTGTTTTTT. The full variable domain, in which reference TRBV30 and TRBJ1-4 provide the parts outside the CDR3, is SQTIHQWPATLVQPVGSPLSLECTVEGTSNPNLYWYRQAAGRGLQLLFYSVGIGQISSEVPQNLSASRPQDRQFILSSKKLLLSDSGFYLCAWSVRGAEKLFFGSGTQLSVL.